This TCR beta chain was retrieved from a study of regulatory T cells in long-lasting Graves disease. This clonotype was counted at least ten times. Its antigen remains unidentified. The CDR3 spans 15 residues. The germline V gene has CDR1 MDHEN and CDR2 SYDVKM. V gave up 1 base and J gave up 7 bases, with 14 bases separating them. Study outcomes and limitations: Researchers reported studying only peripheral blood, not thyroid tissue. Newly diagnosed patients had higher TCR diversity than persistent Graves' patients did.

Time point here: newly diagnosed GD, antithyroid drugs for less than 3 months. PBMC-extracted RNA yielded the TCR library. Arm-PCR of CDR3 regions and iRepertoire HTBI primers were the basis on which TCR beta libraries were built. Via MiXCR, TCRdb re-called the multiplex PCR reads, giving one row per CDR3 protein. Among hundreds of thousands of distinct CDR3 sequences listed, about 15% were seen once. These sequences were also reported in another study, on T cells in Graves' hyperthyroidism and ophthalmopathy. Per that study: Within blood appeared most thyroid clonotypes that had expanded above 0.001.

The V and J genes are TRBV28 and TRBJ1-5, with D maybe TRBD1 (6 bases). The sample consisted of peripheral blood mononuclear cells (PBMCs), taken at new diagnosis, from a patient treated with antithyroid drugs. The source is a woman aged 25 to 39 with Graves disease. Here the CDR3 DNA reads TGTGCCAGCAGTTTATCAGGGGCGTGGGGCCAGCCCCAGCATTTT. It translates to CASSLSGAWGQPQHF.